A single sample is the source of the 7 T cell receptor beta chains below, sequenced in a study of CD8 T cells in ankylosing spondylitis. TCRdb recomputed calls from the 5' RACE reads with MiXCR, one row per CDR3 protein. Of 120,000 to 150,000 distinct CDR3 sequences detected, roughly 8% appear once; the ten largest clones hold 7.3%. The sample consisted of synovial fluid, either unsorted or a sorted T cell fraction (not recorded which). The receptors derive from a male donor with ankylosing spondylitis.

The chain joins TRBV29-1 to TRBJ2-5; D may be TRBD2 (6 bases). CDR1 and CDR2 from the germline V gene are SQVTM and ANQGSEA. The ends were cut back, 5 bases at V and 5 bases at J, with 15 bases in the middle. The length of the CDR3 is 13 residues. CDR3 amino acids: CSVNRSGRETQYF. CDR3 coding DNA: TGCAGCGTTAACCGATCAGGGAGGGAGACCCAGTACTTC.

This clonotype was seen repeatedly, ten times or more. The chain links TRBV7-9 to TRBJ2-5, with a tentative D call TRBD1 (5 bases). CDR1 is SEHNR, CDR2 FQNEAQ, per germline (reference sequence). V was clipped by 3 bases and J by 2 bases, with 7 bases between them. CDR3 length equals 13 residues. The CDR3 is CASSFRAQETQYF. The CDR3 DNA sequence: TGTGCCAGCAGCTTCAGGGCACAAGAGACCCAGTACTTC.

This clonotype was counted ten times or more. The V gene is TRBV11-2, the J gene TRBJ1-4; D might be TRBD1 (5 bases). The V end lost 2 bases, the J end lost 3 bases, and 10 bases lay between the germline ends. The CDR3 extends over 15 amino acids. Germline V CDR1 and CDR2: SGHAT, FQNNGV. The CDR3 sequence is CASSLSGTSNEKLFF. Written as DNA, the CDR3 is TGTGCCAGCAGCTTATCTGGGACTTCTAATGAAAAACTGTTTTTT.

This clonotype has just a few counts. CDR3 region: CASSQGGHQPQHF. CDR3 sequence (DNA): TGTGCCAGCAGCCAGGGGGGTCACCAGCCCCAGCATTTT. V gene TRBV6-1 combines with J gene TRBJ1-5; 7 nucleotides line up with TRBD1. CDR1 is MNHNS and CDR2 is SASEGT in the germline V gene. The CDR3 consists of 13 residues. The trim removed 6 bases at V and 7 bases at J, leaving 6 bases unmatched.

This clonotype has a handful of counts. V gene TRBV5-1 combines with J gene TRBJ1-4, with D possibly matching TRBD1 (5 bases). Per the germline V gene, CDR1 is SGHRS and CDR2 is YFSETQ. The CDR3 is 15 amino acids. V was cut by 3 bases and J by 2 bases, with 11 bases left in between. In DNA, the CDR3 is TGCGCCAGCAGCTGGCAGGGCTTTACTAATGAAAAACTGTTTTTT. It encodes CASSWQGFTNEKLFF.

V usage is TRBV28 and J usage is TRBJ2-7; tentatively, D is TRBD2 (6 bases). The CDR3 loop spans 14 amino acids. CDR1 and CDR2 (germline): MDHEN, SYDVKM. Trimming stripped 4 bases from V and 5 bases from J, with 15 bases between. Written as DNA, the CDR3 is TGTGCCAGCAGTTCCCATGGAGGGGTAAACGAGCAGTACTTC. Amino acid sequence: CASSSHGGVNEQYF.

The V call is TRBV27, the J call TRBJ2-1; 10 bases agree with TRBD2. Germline CDR1 is MNHEY and CDR2 is SMNVEV (reference sequence). The CDR3 is 15 amino acids. The V and J ends lost 2 bases and 9 bases, in that order; junction bases with no gene match: 7. The CDR3 bases are TGTGCCAGCAGTTTAAGGTCTAGCGGGGGTATTGAGCAGTTCTTC. It encodes CASSLRSSGGIEQFF.